Listed here are 28 T cell receptor beta chains from one sample, sequenced in a study of post-analysis software for immune sequencing data. The TCR beta cDNA libraries carried unique molecular identifiers. TCRdb reprocessed the PCR reads via MiXCR and lists one record per CDR3 protein. Here the sample spans hundreds of thousands of distinct CDR3 sequences, 25% to 30% being singletons. Their antigens remain unidentified. Whole-study findings and limits: Patients carried roughly 5 TRBV segments more frequently than controls did, and TRBV5-6, TRBV5-1 and TRBV20-1 were among them.

Material for sequencing was blood. Source of these receptors: a girl aged 5 to 17 with multiple sclerosis.

Concerning this clonotype: This could be a read error, since a much larger clone is one nucleotide away. The chain employs TRBV6-4 and TRBJ2-1; TRBD1 agrees at 12 bases. Near its end, the DNA agrees better with TRBJ2-7, so the J call may be wrong. Germline loops: CDR1 MRHNA, CDR2 SNTAGT. CDR3 length: 17 residues. CDR3 nucleotide sequence: TGTGCCAGCAGCCGGGGGACAGGGGGCTCTTCCTACAATGAGCAGTACTTC. Protein sequence: CASSRGTGGSSYNEQYF.

This clonotype was observed many times. This rearrangement joins TRBV7-2 to TRBJ2-3; D is undetermined. Germline CDR1 is SGHTA and CDR2 is FQGNSA. The CDR3 extends over 15 amino acids. Trimming pared 2 bases from V and 0 bases from J, leaving 9 bases between. CDR3 bases: TGTGCCAGCAGCTTATGGCGGCCTAGCACAGATACGCAGTATTTT. This codes for CASSLWRPSTDTQYF. The variable domain in full, with the rest retrieved from reference TRBV7-2 and TRBJ2-3, is GAGVSQSPSNKVTEKGKDVELRCDPISGHTALYWYRQSLGQGLEFLIYFQGNSAPDKSGLPSDRFSAERTGGSVSTLTIQRTQQEDSAVYLCASSLWRPSTDTQYFGPGTRLTVL.

This clonotype was counted between two and nine times. CDR3: CSSETSGGVYGYTF. CDR3 nucleotide sequence: TGCAGTAGCGAGACGTCAGGAGGGGTCTATGGCTACACCTTC. V is TRBV20-1 and J is TRBJ1-2, with D tentatively TRBD1 (5 bases). The V end lost 8 bases, the J end lost 4 bases, and 20 bases lay between the germline ends. This CDR3 comprises 14 residues. The germline CDR1 and CDR2 sequences are DFQATT and SNEGSKA (reference sequence).

The CDR3 loop reads CASRRLAETQYF. As DNA, the CDR3 is TGTGCCAGCAGGAGGCTAGCGGAGACCCAGTACTTC. V is TRBV12-3 or TRBV12-4 and J is TRBJ2-5; D is possibly TRBD2 (6 bases). The CDR3 length is 12 residues. The ends were cut back, 6 bases at V and 5 bases at J, with 10 bases in the middle.

On this clonotype: A much larger clone is a single base away; this may be a read error. J is TRBJ2-5 and V is TRBV12-3 or TRBV12-4, with no clear D. The CDR3 sequence is 12 residues long. CDR3: CASSNPKETLYF. The CDR3 bases are TGTGCCAGCAGCAATCCTAAAGAGACCCTGTACTTC.

The chain employs TRBV12-3 or TRBV12-4 and TRBJ2-5; TRBD1 matches 8 bases. The CDR3 has 14 amino acids. J lost 9 bases, V lost 5 bases, and 11 bases had no gene match. The CDR3 region is CASSGQGSIRPQYF. The CDR3 DNA reads as TGTGCCAGCAGTGGACAGGGATCAATTAGGCCCCAGTACTTC.

This clonotype was observed a few times. This chain joins TRBV29-1 and TRBJ2-2; TRBD1 is a possible D gene (5 bases). The CDR3 is 14 residues long. Trimming cost V 7 bases and J 6 bases, with 18 bases left between them. Germline assignment: CDR1 SQVTM and CDR2 ANQGSEA. The CDR3 spells CSAGVAGKAGELFF. CDR3 DNA: TGCAGCGCCGGAGTGGCAGGGAAGGCCGGGGAGCTGTTTTTT.

This clonotype appeared a few times. The genes are TRBV7-2 and TRBJ2-3, with a possible D match to TRBD2 (6 bases). With 2 bases removed from V and 0 bases from J, the gap between germline ends came to 12 bases. CDR3 length equals 16 residues. The V gene's germline CDR1 is SGHTA and CDR2 FQGNSA. CDR3 coding DNA: TGTGCCAGCAGCTTATCCCTAGCGATTAGCACAGATACGCAGTATTTT. Its translation: CASSLSLAISTDTQYF.

The chain is built from TRBV6-2 or TRBV6-3 and TRBJ2-3; 10 bases are a match to TRBD1. The V gene end was trimmed by 6 bases and the J gene end by 8 bases; junction bases not matched to a gene: 11. CDR1 and CDR2 (germline): MNHEY, SVGEGT. The CDR3 length is 15 residues. The CDR3, as DNA: TGTGCCAGCAGCCCGGGACAGGGGCTTTACGGTACGCAGTATTTT. Its protein is CASSPGQGLYGTQYF.

There are a few counts of this clonotype. The chain combines TRBV24-1 with TRBJ2-3; weak D call: TRBD1 (6 bases). Germline V CDR1 and CDR2: KGHDR, SFDVKD. V was trimmed by 5 bases and J by 4 bases, leaving 21 bases between them. The CDR3 is 17 amino acids. In DNA, the CDR3 is TGTGCCACCAGTGCCCCTGGGGCAGGGGTTCACCCAGATACGCAGTATTTT. Its translation is CATSAPGAGVHPDTQYF.

The chain joins TRBV4-3 to TRBJ2-3, with 7 nucleotides matching TRBD2. Unmatched junction bases numbered 9, after V lost 3 bases and J lost 3 bases. This CDR3 has 16 amino acids. Germline CDR1 is LGHNA and CDR2 is YSLEER. The DNA of the CDR3 is TGCGCCAGCAGCCAGGACGTCGGGAGGCCGACAGATACGCAGTATTTT. Its protein is CASSQDVGRPTDTQYF.

The chain is built from TRBV28 and TRBJ2-1, with D hard to call. This CDR3 is 14 amino acids long. Germline-derived CDR1 and CDR2 are MDHEN and SYDVKM. The germline V and J ends were trimmed by 10 bases and 7 bases, with 20 bases remaining between them. CDR3 DNA sequence: TGTGCCATTACGAGGAGCAGCGTAGGGAATGAGCAGTTCTTC. This codes for CAITRSSVGNEQFF.

The rearrangement links TRBV20-1 to TRBJ2-7; D perhaps matches TRBD1 (5 bases). CDR1 and CDR2 (germline): DFQATT, SNEGSKA (reference sequence). V lost 6 bases and J lost 6, with 15 bases in between. The CDR3 spans 12 residues. The DNA of the CDR3 is TGCAGTGCCTTACCCAGGGTGTCCGAGCAGTACTTC. This gives the protein CSALPRVSEQYF.

The chain has TRBV4-3 and TRBJ2-7, with D uncertain. V was cut by 2 bases and J by 7 bases, with 18 bases left in between. This CDR3 region has 15 residues. CDR1 and CDR2 from the germline V gene are LGHNA and YSLEER. CDR3 in amino acids: CASSQTVVAGREQYF. In DNA, the CDR3 is TGCGCCAGCAGCCAAACAGTTGTCGCCGGCAGGGAGCAGTACTTC.

This clonotype was counted ten times or more. V usage is TRBV20-1 and J usage is TRBJ2-5, with 9 bases lining up with TRBD2. Trimming at V came to 8 bases and at J to 11 bases, leaving 18 bases not matched to a gene. This CDR3 region has 14 residues. Germline CDR1 and CDR2: DFQATT and SNEGSKA (reference sequence). The CDR3 loop is CSPPVASGTAAQYF. CDR3 DNA: TGCAGTCCACCCGTCGCTAGCGGGACCGCTGCGCAGTACTTC.

The chain joins TRBV5-6 to TRBJ2-3, with a possible D match to TRBD2 (6 bases). The CDR3 runs 17 residues. Germline CDR1 and CDR2: SGHDT and YYEEEE. Trimming took off 0 bases at V and 0 bases at J, with 14 bases between the two ends. CDR3 in amino acids: CASSLVFPGTSTDTQYF. In DNA, the CDR3 is TGTGCCAGCAGCTTGGTGTTCCCCGGGACTAGCACAGATACGCAGTATTTT.

This rearrangement joins TRBV27 to TRBJ1-2; the match to TRBD1 covers 11 bases. J lost 0 bases, V lost 6 bases, and 6 bases had no gene match. The CDR3 is made up of 16 amino acids. CDR1 is MNHEY, CDR2 SMNVEV, per germline (reference sequence). This CDR3 reads CASRSPGQGANYGYTF. The CDR3 DNA sequence: TGTGCCAGCAGATCTCCGGGACAGGGGGCTAACTATGGCTACACCTTC.

The V gene is TRBV7-2, the J gene TRBJ2-3; a possible D gene is TRBD1 (6 bases). V lost 0 bases, J lost 1 base, and 17 bases lay in between. There are 18 residues in the CDR3. Germline V gives CDR1 SGHTA, CDR2 FQGNSA. In DNA, the CDR3 is TGTGCCAGCAGCTTAGCGAACAGGGCAGGCTGGGGCACAGATACGCAGTATTTT. Translating it yields CASSLANRAGWGTDTQYF.

The CDR3 loop is CASSQGQGGKNIQYF. CDR3 nucleotides: TGTGCCAGCAGCCAAGGACAGGGGGGCAAAAACATTCAGTACTTC. The gene calls are TRBV6-6 and TRBJ2-4, with TRBD1 matching 10 bases. Trimming took 6 bases from V and 3 from J; bases not matched to a gene: 5. The CDR3 loop spans 15 amino acids. The germline CDR1 and CDR2 sequences are MNHNY and SVGAGI (reference sequence).

A few counts support this clonotype. The V and J genes are TRBV6-6 and TRBJ2-7, with unresolved D. Per germline, CDR1 MNHNY and CDR2 SVGAGI (reference sequence). This CDR3 has 13 amino acids. V lost 7 bases to trimming and J lost 1 base, with 11 bases between them. The CDR3 is CASTATSSYEQYF. CDR3 nucleotide sequence: TGTGCCAGCACCGCGACTTCGTCCTACGAGCAGTACTTC.

This clonotype appeared many times. The V call is TRBV20-1, the J call TRBJ2-1; TRBD2 matches at 16 bases. Germline V gene lookup returns CDR1 DFQATT and CDR2 SNEGSKA (reference sequence). This CDR3 spans 16 amino acids. The V and J ends lost 7 bases and 4 bases, in that order; junction bases with no gene match: 7. Here the CDR3 reads CSGKMGLAGGYNEQFF. The CDR3 nucleotides are TGCAGTGGAAAGATGGGACTAGCGGGAGGGTACAATGAGCAGTTCTTC.

V is TRBV24-1 and J is TRBJ2-5; D gene ambiguous. V lost 3 bases and J lost 11, with 21 bases in between. Germline V gene sequence: CDR1 KGHDR, CDR2 SFDVKD. This CDR3 spans 15 amino acids. The CDR3 loop is CATSDVRAIYNEQYF. CDR3 nucleotides: TGTGCCACCAGTGATGTCCGGGCCATCTACAATGAGCAGTACTTC.

The chain combines TRBV7-2 with TRBJ2-4; 11 bases agree with TRBD1. The J segment lost 7 bases and the V segment lost 5 bases, leaving 4 bases of the junction unmatched. The germline CDR1 and CDR2 sequences are SGHTA and FQGNSA. The CDR3 extends over 14 amino acids. CDR3 in amino acids: CASSARDRGNIQYF. DNA for the CDR3: TGTGCCAGCAGCGCCCGGGACAGGGGGAACATTCAGTACTTC.

The rearrangement uses TRBV9 and TRBJ1-5, with 7 bases lining up with TRBD1. The CDR3 contains 14 residues. The ends lost 0 bases at V and 5 bases at J; junction bases unmatched: 2. CDR1 is SGDLS and CDR2 is YYNGEE in the germline V gene. Here the CDR3 DNA reads TGTGCCAGCAGCGTAGCGACAGGGTATCAGCCCCAGCATTTT. Translation: CASSVATGYQPQHF.

This clonotype was counted only a few times. This chain joins TRBV12-3 or TRBV12-4 and TRBJ2-1, with D unresolved. The CDR3 runs 13 residues. V lost 6 bases to trimming and J lost 7 bases, with 13 bases between them. The CDR3 loop is CASSSSAWNEQFF. The CDR3 bases are TGTGCCAGCAGCTCCAGCGCGTGGAATGAGCAGTTCTTC.

This clonotype was counted only a few times. The chain joins TRBV29-1 to TRBJ1-2; unclear D gene. CDR3 length equals 12 residues. Germline values: CDR1 SQVTM, CDR2 ANQGSEA. V lost 0 bases to trimming and J lost 8 bases, with 10 bases between them. CDR3 bases: TGCAGCGTTGAAGATCCGGGGTTAGGCTACACCTTC. This encodes CSVEDPGLGYTF.

The table lists this clonotype with a few counts. The gene calls are TRBV20-1 and TRBJ1-1; 7 positions match TRBD1. Germline values: CDR1 DFQATT, CDR2 SNEGSKA (reference sequence). After removal of 6 bases from V and 3 bases from J, the junction contained 13 bases not matched to a gene. CDR3 size: 15 residues. The CDR3 loop is CSAWGIPQGYTEAFF. The CDR3 nucleotides read TGCAGTGCCTGGGGTATCCCACAGGGGTACACTGAAGCTTTCTTT.

The chain has TRBV6-6 and TRBJ1-1, with 7 nucleotides matching TRBD1. Per germline, CDR1 MNHNY and CDR2 SVGAGI (reference sequence). V lost 6 bases to trimming and J lost 3 bases; unmatched junction nucleotides: 7. The length of the CDR3 is 14 residues. CDR3 sequence (DNA): TGTGCCAGCAGCCTCGGGACAGCCCACACTGAAGCTTTCTTT. Translating gives CASSLGTAHTEAFF.